The present entry profiles one T cell receptor (beta chain) with its context. Genes and germline come from the mouse. The read halts 1 residue ahead of the CDR3 end, with the missing end drawn from the germline J gene. The time point: mouse harvest day 14 after allogeneic transplant. Mouse grafts combined 10^7 T-cell-depleted bone marrow cells with 10^6 splenic CD5+ T cells. This sample is part of a study of tissue T cells after allogeneic stem cell transplantation. Sequenced by immunoSEQ multiplex PCR; TCRdb stores in-frame clones only, minus some. The data hold over 7,000 clones, with under 40% observed a single time. Germline assignment: CDR1 KGHPV and CDR2 FQNQEV (reference sequence). The CDR3 contains 15 residues. With 6 bases clipped from V and 2 bases from J, the junction kept 3 bases outside the gene matches.

V usage is TRBV26 and J usage is TRBJ1-3; 11 bases agree with TRBD1. What was sequenced was skin. The origin of this receptor is a female BALB/c mouse given C57BL/6 T cells with graft-versus-host disease after an allogeneic hematopoietic cell transplant. The chain's CDR3 is CASRPGQGAGNTLYF. The covered CDR3 bases are TGTGCCAGCAGACCGGGACAGGGGGCTGGAAATACGCTCTAT. The complete variable domain, with remaining parts taken from reference TRBV26 and TRBJ1-3, reads NSKVIQTPRYLVKGQGQKAKMRCIPEKGHPVVFWYQQNKNNEFKFLINFQNQEVLQQIDMTEKRFSAECPSNSPCSLEIQSSEAGDSALYLCASRPGQGAGNTLYFGEGSRLIVV.